This section outlines one T cell receptor (beta chain) sequence together with its context. Its antigen remains unknown. This sample stems from a study of identical twins. CDR1 and CDR2 from the germline V gene are SEHNR and FQNEAQ (reference sequence). The CDR3 has 12 residues. V gave up 6 bases and J gave up 5 bases, with 10 bases separating them. Overall study results and limits: Because invariant MAIT and iNKT cells could be present, zero-insertion analyses could be partly confounded. Twin pairs' shared out-of-frame alpha sequences were enriched in low generation probability.

In TCRdb, the 5' RACE reads were re-called with MiXCR into one record per CDR3 protein. In the table there are about 550,000 distinct CDR3 sequences, around 24% of which are singletons. These data are also associated with another study on yellow fever vaccine responses in identical twins.

The clonotype comes from a young woman in good health. The specimen was CD4+ T cells sorted from blood. The chain uses TRBV7-9 and TRBJ2-5; no definite D call. The CDR3 sequence: CASSGGAETQYF. CDR3 sequence (DNA): TGTGCCAGCAGTGGTGGAGCGGAGACCCAGTACTTC.